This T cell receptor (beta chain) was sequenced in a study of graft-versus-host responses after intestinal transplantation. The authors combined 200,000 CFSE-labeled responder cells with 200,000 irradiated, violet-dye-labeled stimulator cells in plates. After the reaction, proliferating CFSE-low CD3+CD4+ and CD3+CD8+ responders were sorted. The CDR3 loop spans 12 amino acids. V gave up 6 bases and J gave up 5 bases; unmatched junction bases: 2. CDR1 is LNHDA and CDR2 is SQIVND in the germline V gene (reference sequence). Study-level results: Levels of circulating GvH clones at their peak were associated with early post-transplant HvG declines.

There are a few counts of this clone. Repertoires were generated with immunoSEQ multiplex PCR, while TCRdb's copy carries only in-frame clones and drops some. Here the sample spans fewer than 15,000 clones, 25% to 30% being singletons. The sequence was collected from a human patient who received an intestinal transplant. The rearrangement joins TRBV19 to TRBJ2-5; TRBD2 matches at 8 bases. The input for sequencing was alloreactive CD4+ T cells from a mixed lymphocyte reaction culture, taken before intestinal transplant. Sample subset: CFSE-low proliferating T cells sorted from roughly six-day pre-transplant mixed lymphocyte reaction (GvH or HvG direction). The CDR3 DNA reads TGTGCCAGTAGATCTAGCGGGGAGACCCAGTACTTC. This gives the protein CASRSSGETQYF.